These 30 T cell receptor beta chains originate from one sample sequenced in a study of T cell responses to AZD1222 COVID-19 vaccine. Generated by immunoSEQ multiplex PCR, the TCRdb table keeps only in-frame clones and is missing some. The sample shows about 180,000 clones, roughly 91% of them seen only once. The sequenced sample was peripheral blood, obtained 28 days after the second AZD1222 dose. The source is an adult who received the AZD1222 COVID-19 vaccine.

The chain recombines TRBV13 with TRBJ2-1, with D unresolved. Deletions cut 3 bases from V and 7 bases from J, with 10 bases between. The CDR3 extends over 13 amino acids. Germline assignment: CDR1 PRHDT and CDR2 FYEKMQ (reference sequence). This CDR3 reads CASSFDGRNEQFF. The CDR3, as DNA: TGTGCCAGCAGCTTCGACGGTAGGAATGAGCAGTTCTTC. The whole variable domain, filled in from reference TRBV13 and TRBJ2-1, reads AAGVIQSPRHLIKEKRETATLKCYPIPRHDTVYWYQQGPGQDPQFLISFYEKMQSDKGSIPDRFSAQQFSDYHSELNMSSLELGDSALYFCASSFDGRNEQFFGPGTRLTVL.

V is TRBV6-5 and J is TRBJ1-2; possible D gene TRBD1, 5 bases. The V gene lost 6 bases and the J gene lost 3 bases, with 11 bases spanning the gap. CDR3 length: 13 residues. Looked up from germline, CDR1 is MNHEY and CDR2 is SVGAGI. The CDR3: CASSRRGDYGYTF. The CDR3 DNA reads as TGTGCCAGCAGCCGGCGGGGGGACTATGGCTACACCTTC.

The chain combines TRBV7-2 with TRBJ2-3, with D possibly being TRBD2 (6 bases). CDR3 size: 14 residues. The V end lost 4 bases, the J end lost 4 bases, and 12 bases lay between the germline ends. In germline, CDR1 is SGHTA, CDR2 FQGNSA. The CDR3 nucleotides read TGTGCCAGCAGCTCGTCGGGGGTTCCAGATACGCAGTATTTT. Its translation: CASSSSGVPDTQYF.

This clone showed up just a few times. The chain uses TRBV7-9 and TRBJ1-3; D gene unclear. The CDR3 covers 14 residues. Trimming left V 4 bases short and J 4 bases short, with 11 bases between. Germline CDR1 reads SEHNR; CDR2 reads FQNEAQ (reference sequence). The CDR3 loop is CASSSPRKGNTIYF. In DNA, the CDR3 is TGTGCCAGCAGCTCCCCCAGAAAAGGAAACACCATATATTTT. Full variable domain (outside the CDR3, taken from reference TRBV7-9 and TRBJ1-3): DTGVSQNPRHKITKRGQNVTFRCDPISEHNRLYWYRQTLGQGPEFLTYFQNEAQLEKSRLLSDRFSAERPKGSFSTLEIQRTEQGDSAMYLCASSSPRKGNTIYFGEGSWLTVV.

The chain combines TRBV28 with TRBJ2-2, with D maybe TRBD2 (5 bases). Germline values: CDR1 MDHEN, CDR2 SYDVKM. This CDR3 contains 14 residues. V gave up 6 bases and J gave up 0 bases, with 8 bases separating them. The CDR3 protein is CASRVGANTGELFF. The CDR3 region has the DNA TGTGCCAGCAGGGTCGGGGCGAACACCGGGGAGCTGTTTTTT.

The V call is TRBV19, the J call TRBJ2-3; 7 bases match TRBD2. The CDR3 sequence is 17 residues long. Unmatched junction bases numbered 10, after V lost 3 bases and J lost 1 base. The germline gives CDR1 LNHDA, CDR2 SQIVND (reference sequence). CDR3 nucleotides: TGTGCCAGTAGTATCGGAGGCGGGGGACCGCGCACAGATACGCAGTATTTT. Its protein is CASSIGGGGPRTDTQYF.

J is TRBJ2-1 and V is TRBV7-9, with 7 bases fitting TRBD2. V shed 1 base and J 4 bases; nucleotides not matched to a gene: 7. Germline V gene lookup returns CDR1 SEHNR and CDR2 FQNEAQ (reference sequence). This CDR3 region has 16 residues. CDR3 sequence: CASSLGGGQLYNEQFF. CDR3 coding DNA: TGTGCCAGCAGCTTAGGGGGAGGGCAGCTTTACAATGAGCAGTTCTTC.

This sequence joins TRBV28 and TRBJ2-2; TRBD2 matches at 7 bases. The germline V gene encodes CDR1 MDHEN and CDR2 SYDVKM. This CDR3 has 13 residues. J gave up 6 bases and V 10 bases, and 8 bases lay outside the gene matches. The CDR3 bases are TGTGCCACCTGGACTAGTAATGCCGGGGAGCTGTTTTTT. Amino acids: CATWTSNAGELFF.

The genes are TRBV7-2 and TRBJ2-2; 9 bases are a match to TRBD1. The CDR3 spans 15 residues. V was pared by 3 bases and J by 4 bases, with 3 bases of the junction left unmatched. Germline CDR1 is SGHTA and CDR2 is FQGNSA. The DNA of the CDR3 is TGTGCCAGCAGCTTGCGACAGGGGGGCACCGGGGAGCTGTTTTTT. Translated: CASSLRQGGTGELFF.

V usage is TRBV19 and J usage is TRBJ2-1, with a possible D match to TRBD2 (7 bases). Germline assignment: CDR1 LNHDA and CDR2 SQIVND (reference sequence). This CDR3 is built from 16 residues. V lost 3 bases, J lost 0 bases, and 12 bases lay in between. CDR3: CASSIGGGSSYNEQFF. For the CDR3, the DNA is TGTGCCAGTAGTATTGGGGGCGGGAGCTCCTACAATGAGCAGTTCTTC.

The J gene is TRBJ2-6, the V gene TRBV5-4; 9 bases agree with TRBD2. The germline V gene encodes CDR1 SGHNT and CDR2 YYREEE (reference sequence). The CDR3 consists of 16 residues. V dropped 9 bases and J dropped 0; count of bases not matched to a gene: 7. The CDR3 loop reads CATIAGVFSGANVLTF. DNA of the CDR3: TGTGCCACAATAGCGGGAGTATTCTCTGGGGCCAACGTCCTGACTTTC.

As regards this clone: No conserved phenylalanine or tryptophan ends this CDR3, so it is likely a read error. It is unclear where the CDR3 begins or ends on the DNA, so no DNA is shown, and the CDR3 is as TCRdb lists it. The V gene is TRBV27, the J gene TRBJ1-3. The CDR3 is made up of 10 amino acids, end residues included. Germline V gives CDR1 MNHEY, CDR2 SMNVEV (reference sequence). CDR3 sequence: CASSLRVGLD.

The chain combines TRBV28 with TRBJ2-2, with TRBD2 as a possible D gene (5 bases). Trimming pared 5 bases from V and 4 bases from J, leaving 14 bases between. This CDR3 is 15 amino acids long. Germline V CDR1 and CDR2: MDHEN, SYDVKM. The CDR3 region has the DNA TGTGCCAGCAGTCTTGGAGGCAGCAGCACCGGGGAGCTGTTTTTT. This encodes CASSLGGSSTGELFF.

The chain is built from TRBV7-9 and TRBJ2-3; D not resolved. The CDR3 runs 13 residues. Germline CDR1 SEHNR, CDR2 FQNEAQ (reference sequence). V was pared by 1 base and J by 1 base, with 3 bases between. The CDR3 sequence: CASSLEGTDTQYF. The DNA for the CDR3 is TGTGCCAGCAGCTTAGAGGGCACAGATACGCAGTATTTT. The full variable domain, completed using reference TRBV7-9 and TRBJ2-3, is DTGVSQNPRHKITKRGQNVTFRCDPISEHNRLYWYRQTLGQGPEFLTYFQNEAQLEKSRLLSDRFSAERPKGSFSTLEIQRTEQGDSAMYLCASSLEGTDTQYFGPGTRLTVL.

The genes are TRBV5-1 and TRBJ2-2; 8 nucleotides align to TRBD1. The CDR3 loop spans 15 amino acids. V lost 4 bases and J lost 1; bases outside the gene matches: 3. Per germline, CDR1 SGHRS and CDR2 YFSETQ. The CDR3 sequence: CASSIDRGNTGELFF. In DNA, the CDR3 is TGCGCCAGCAGCATCGACAGGGGGAACACCGGGGAGCTGTTTTTT.

V and J are TRBV27 and TRBJ1-3; D is uncertain. Germline V gene lookup returns CDR1 MNHEY and CDR2 SMNVEV (reference sequence). The CDR3 loop spans 14 amino acids. Deletions cut 3 bases from V and 0 bases from J, with 6 bases between. The CDR3 DNA is TGTGCCAGCAGTTTTGGCGGCTCTGGAAACACCATATATTTT. Translation: CASSFGGSGNTIYF.

About this clone: Mismatch with germline at one junction end may stem from a read error. The chain employs TRBV6-2 or TRBV6-3 and TRBJ1-1; a possible D gene is TRBD1 (5 bases). The CDR3 is 12 residues long. Looked up from germline, CDR1 is MNHEY and CDR2 is SVGEGT. For the CDR3, the DNA is TGTGCCAGCAGTTTTGGGACCGCTGACGCTTTCTTT. Amino acids: CASSFGTADAFF.

The chain is built from TRBV30 and TRBJ1-1, with a possible D match to TRBD1 (5 bases). The CDR3 is made up of 13 amino acids. V was clipped by 4 bases and J by 0 bases, with 9 bases between them. Germline V CDR1 and CDR2: GTSNPN, SVGIG (reference sequence). CDR3: CAWNRGMNTEAFF. DNA of the CDR3: TGTGCCTGGAATAGGGGTATGAACACTGAAGCTTTCTTT.

The gene calls are TRBV7-2 and TRBJ1-3; no firm D call. Trimming removed 6 bases from V and 4 bases from J, with 13 bases in between. Germline V CDR1 and CDR2: SGHTA, FQGNSA. The CDR3 is 14 amino acids. The CDR3 bases are TGTGCCAGCAGGTTGGCATCAGAGGGAAACACCATATATTTT. The encoded protein is CASRLASEGNTIYF.

The V and J genes are TRBV4-1 and TRBJ2-7; D may match TRBD1 or TRBD2 (6 bases each). CDR1 and CDR2 from the germline V gene are MGHRA and YSYEKL. The CDR3 has 18 amino acids. Trimming stripped 1 base from V and 2 bases from J, with 21 bases between. CDR3 protein: CASSQGWGAGTVTYEQYF. Here the CDR3 DNA reads TGCGCCAGCAGCCAAGGTTGGGGGGCCGGGACGGTCACCTACGAGCAGTACTTC.

The chain has TRBV7-2 and TRBJ1-6; D is unresolved. Per germline, CDR1 SGHTA and CDR2 FQGNSA. The V and J ends lost 4 bases and 11 bases respectively, with 12 bases between them. This CDR3 has 13 amino acids. CDR3 in amino acids: CASSSTLEAPLHF. The CDR3 nucleotides read TGTGCCAGCAGCTCCACGCTGGAGGCACCCCTCCACTTT. The variable domain in full, completed from reference TRBV7-2 and TRBJ1-6, reads GAGVSQSPSNKVTEKGKDVELRCDPISGHTALYWYRQSLGQGLEFLIYFQGNSAPDKSGLPSDRFSAERTGGSVSTLTIQRTQQEDSAVYLCASSSTLEAPLHFGNGTRLTVT.

V and J are TRBV19 and TRBJ1-4; no firm D call. V was cut by 6 bases and J by 4 bases, with 12 bases left in between. Germline V gene sequence: CDR1 LNHDA, CDR2 SQIVND (reference sequence). This CDR3 has 14 amino acids. In DNA form, the CDR3 reads TGTGCCAGTAGCCGCACCGGAAATAATGAAAAACTGTTTTTT. Translation gives CASSRTGNNEKLFF.

A few counts support this clone. The chain combines TRBV7-9 with TRBJ2-7, with TRBD2 identical over 11 bases. The CDR3 loop spans 17 amino acids. V dropped 5 bases and J dropped 3; count of bases not matched to a gene: 12. Germline assignment: CDR1 SEHNR and CDR2 FQNEAQ (reference sequence). The CDR3 reads CASSPGTPGTSGYEQYF. The CDR3 nucleotides read TGTGCCAGCAGCCCCGGGACACCAGGGACTAGCGGCTACGAGCAGTACTTC.

The chain has TRBV7-9 and TRBJ1-1; no reliable D call. CDR3 size: 11 residues. The germline V and J ends were trimmed by 0 bases and 7 bases, with 3 bases remaining between them. Germline CDR1 and CDR2: SEHNR and FQNEAQ (reference sequence). DNA for the CDR3: TGTGCCAGCAGCTTAGCCTTTGAAGCTTTCTTT. It codes for CASSLAFEAFF.

This chain links TRBV7-2 with TRBJ2-7; D gene uncertain. V shed 1 base and J shed 7 bases, with 11 bases lying between them. The CDR3 extends over 13 amino acids. Germline CDR1 reads SGHTA; CDR2 reads FQGNSA. This CDR3 reads CASSLDSWGEQYF. As DNA, the CDR3 is TGTGCCAGCAGCTTAGACTCGTGGGGAGAGCAGTACTTC.

This clone has just a few counts. The gene calls are TRBV7-2 and TRBJ2-7, with D possibly called TRBD1 or TRBD2 (5 bases each). The ends were cut back, 0 bases at V and 2 bases at J, with 11 bases in the middle. CDR1 is SGHTA, CDR2 FQGNSA, per germline. The CDR3 has 15 amino acids. The DNA for the CDR3 is TGTGCCAGCAGCTTAGCCCTAGCAGGGCCCTACGAGCAGTACTTC. Amino acids: CASSLALAGPYEQYF.

This sequence joins TRBV5-1 and TRBJ1-2; a possible D gene is TRBD1 (6 bases). Deletions cut 4 bases from V and 3 bases from J, with 22 bases between. CDR1 is SGHRS, CDR2 YFSETQ, per germline. CDR3 length equals 17 residues. CDR3 nucleotide sequence: TGCGCCAGCAGCCATCCACAGGGCTCTGGGCCGGACTATGGCTACACCTTC. Protein sequence: CASSHPQGSGPDYGYTF.

The chain employs TRBV7-2 and TRBJ2-7; the match to TRBD1 covers 7 bases. J gave up 0 bases and V 4 bases, and 3 bases lay outside the gene matches. The CDR3 runs to 14 residues. Germline V gene lookup returns CDR1 SGHTA and CDR2 FQGNSA. Here the CDR3 DNA reads TGTGCCAGCAGCTCGGACAGGAGCTCCTACGAGCAGTACTTC. This encodes CASSSDRSSYEQYF.

The chain carries TRBV28 and TRBJ1-4, with 8 nucleotides matching TRBD1. The CDR3 spans 13 residues. The V gene's germline CDR1 is MDHEN and CDR2 SYDVKM. Unmatched junction bases numbered 7, after V lost 11 bases and J lost 5 bases. CDR3 amino acids: CAVSGQGNEKLFF. CDR3 nucleotides: TGTGCCGTCAGCGGACAGGGCAATGAAAAACTGTTTTTT.

This chain uses TRBV28 with TRBJ2-1, with 7 bases that match TRBD2. CDR1 MDHEN and CDR2 SYDVKM come from the germline V gene. Germline trimming cut 4 bases from V and 3 bases from J; bases unmatched to any gene: 9. The CDR3 runs 16 residues. The CDR3 here is CASSSGGGPLYNEQFF. As DNA, the CDR3 is TGTGCCAGCAGTTCTGGGGGAGGGCCCCTCTACAATGAGCAGTTCTTC.